The 32 T cell receptor beta chains below were found in one sample sequenced in a study of blood T cell repertoires in COVID-19. Measured with immunoSEQ multiplex PCR; TCRdb has only the in-frame clones, and not every one. The data show 45,000 to 60,000 clones, with about four fifths seen just once and 8% to 10% held by the top ten. Sequencing was performed on peripheral blood. Receptors originate from an elderly man with COVID-19, enrolled during active disease.

This chain uses TRBV6-2 or TRBV6-3 with TRBJ2-2; maybe TRBD1 (5 bases). Trimming stripped 2 bases from V and 6 bases from J, with 13 bases between. The CDR3 consists of 15 residues. The germline V gene encodes CDR1 MNHEY and CDR2 SVGEGT. The chain's CDR3 is CASSYTRQGSGELFF. The DNA of the CDR3 is TGTGCCAGCAGTTACACCAGGCAGGGTTCCGGGGAGCTGTTTTTT.

The chain joins TRBV12-5 to TRBJ2-1; D might be TRBD1 (8 bases). This CDR3 is built from 13 residues. The V and J ends lost 6 bases and 10 bases respectively, with 16 bases between them. CDR1 and CDR2 (germline): LGHNT, FRNRAP. CDR3 region: CASGPTGGVEQFF. The CDR3 DNA is TGTGCTAGTGGCCCAACAGGGGGGGTAGAGCAGTTCTTC.

The chain employs TRBV6-1 and TRBJ2-7; TRBD1 matches 8 bases. Trimming took 2 bases from V and 2 from J; bases not matched to a gene: 2. The CDR3 is 14 residues long. Germline-derived CDR1 and CDR2 are MNHNS and SASEGT. The CDR3 nucleotides are TGTGCCAGCAGTGAAATCAGGGGGCCCTACGAGCAGTACTTC. This translates into CASSEIRGPYEQYF.

This sequence joins TRBV30 and TRBJ1-1; no reliable D call. CDR3 length: 13 amino acids. V lost 0 bases, J lost 1 base, and 6 bases lay in between. Germline assignment: CDR1 GTSNPN and CDR2 SVGIG (reference sequence). Here the CDR3 reads CAWSVRGNTEAFF. The DNA of the CDR3 is TGTGCCTGGAGTGTACGGGGGAACACTGAAGCTTTCTTT.

The chain couples TRBV18 to TRBJ2-5; 8 bases line up with TRBD1. Germline V gene sequence: CDR1 KGHSH, CDR2 LQKENI. The CDR3 is made up of 16 amino acids. With 2 bases clipped from V and 0 bases from J, the junction kept 5 bases outside the gene matches. The CDR3 loop is CASSPIQGVDQETQYF. The CDR3, as DNA: TGTGCCAGCTCACCAATACAGGGGGTGGACCAAGAGACCCAGTACTTC.

The chain couples TRBV5-6 to TRBJ1-2, with TRBD1 matching 11 bases. Germline values: CDR1 SGHDT, CDR2 YYEEEE. CDR3 length equals 13 residues. The V gene end was trimmed by 4 bases and the J gene end by 8 bases; junction bases not matched to a gene: 4. CDR3 in DNA: TGTGCCAGCAGCCCGGACAGGGGGCCCGGCTACACCTTC. Translated: CASSPDRGPGYTF.

The chain has TRBV14 and TRBJ2-1, with TRBD2 matching over 7 bases. Losses at the gene ends were 3 bases for V and 9 bases for J; bases not matched to a gene: 8. The V gene's germline CDR1 is SGHDN and CDR2 FVKESK. This CDR3 comprises 14 residues. CDR3 amino acids: CASSQISGWGEQFF. The CDR3 bases are TGTGCCAGCAGCCAGATTAGCGGGTGGGGTGAGCAGTTCTTC. The full variable domain, rest sourced from reference TRBV14 and TRBJ2-1, is EAGVTQFPSHSVIEKGQTVTLRCDPISGHDNLYWYRRVMGKEIKFLLHFVKESKQDESGMPNNRFLAERTGGTYSTLKVQPAELEDSGVYFCASSQISGWGEQFFGPGTRLTVL.

CDR3 loop: CASSSYRGGTDTQYF. The CDR3 DNA sequence: TGTGCCAGCAGCTCCTACAGGGGCGGCACAGATACGCAGTATTTT. The chain carries TRBV11-2 and TRBJ2-3; TRBD1 matches 7 bases. This CDR3 has 15 residues. Trimming removed 4 bases from V and 1 base from J; junction bases left unmatched: 5. Germline V gene lookup returns CDR1 SGHAT and CDR2 FQNNGV.

The V gene is TRBV13, the J gene TRBJ2-2; 10 bases match TRBD2. Germline V gene sequence: CDR1 PRHDT, CDR2 FYEKMQ (reference sequence). The CDR3 contains 17 residues. V gave up 5 bases and J gave up 0 bases; unmatched junction bases: 6. The CDR3 coding sequence is TGTGCCAGCAGCAAGGGACTAGCGAGAGCGAACACCGGGGAGCTGTTTTTT. It codes for CASSKGLARANTGELFF.

The CDR3 region is CSVGPQGGNKNIQYF. In nucleotides, the CDR3 is TGCAGCGTAGGGCCGCAGGGGGGAAATAAAAACATTCAGTACTTC. The chain employs TRBV29-1 and TRBJ2-4; D is possibly TRBD1 (7 bases). Germline loops: CDR1 SQVTM, CDR2 ANQGSEA. The CDR3 length is 15 residues. V was clipped by 6 bases and J by 4 bases, with 19 bases between them.

The chain joins TRBV9 to TRBJ1-6; a weak D match, TRBD1 (5 bases). The CDR3 is made up of 16 amino acids. V was shortened by 3 bases and J by 5 bases, with 15 bases between the two germline ends. Germline loops: CDR1 SGDLS, CDR2 YYNGEE. The chain's CDR3 is CASSARDAGNNSPLHF. The DNA of the CDR3 is TGTGCCAGCAGCGCGCGGGACGCCGGAAATAATTCACCCCTCCACTTT.

The DNA for the CDR3 is TGTGCCAGCAGGACCGGGACAGGGCTTGGTAGCAACCCCTACGAGCAGTACTTC. Amino acids: CASRTGTGLGSNPYEQYF. The chain combines TRBV27 with TRBJ2-7; 9 bases fit TRBD1. This CDR3 region has 18 residues. V lost 6 bases to trimming and J lost 2 bases; unmatched junction nucleotides: 17. The germline V gene encodes CDR1 MNHEY and CDR2 SMNVEV (reference sequence).

This chain connects TRBV19 to TRBJ2-7, with TRBD1 matching 9 bases. The CDR3 consists of 13 residues. J was trimmed by 3 bases and V by 10 bases; bases with no gene match: 7. From germline, CDR1 is LNHDA and CDR2 SQIVND (reference sequence). CDR3 amino acids: CATLGTGNYEQYF. Here the CDR3 DNA reads TGTGCCACCCTAGGGACAGGGAACTACGAGCAGTACTTC.

The CDR3 spells CASSIEPGAASNTEAFF. The CDR3 DNA follows: TGTGCCAGTAGTATAGAGCCGGGTGCGGCCTCGAACACTGAAGCTTTCTTT. The chain couples TRBV19 to TRBJ1-1; unclear D gene. This CDR3 is 17 amino acids long. CDR1 and CDR2 from the germline V gene are LNHDA and SQIVND (reference sequence). The germline V and J ends were trimmed by 0 bases and 1 base, with 15 bases remaining between them.

V and J are TRBV19 and TRBJ2-5; 8 bases fit TRBD2. The CDR3 is made up of 14 amino acids. Germline CDR1 reads LNHDA; CDR2 reads SQIVND (reference sequence). V dropped 7 bases and J dropped 4; count of bases not matched to a gene: 8. CDR3 region: CASTAGGWGETQYF. Here the CDR3 DNA reads TGTGCCAGTACGGCGGGAGGCTGGGGAGAGACCCAGTACTTC.

The gene calls are TRBV27 and TRBJ1-1; possible D gene TRBD1, 5 bases. The ends were cut back, 6 bases at V and 1 base at J, with 12 bases in the middle. Germline V gene lookup returns CDR1 MNHEY and CDR2 SMNVEV (reference sequence). The CDR3 is 14 residues long. In DNA, the CDR3 is TGTGCCAGCAGCCCGGGGGTGGAGAACACTGAAGCTTTCTTT. It codes for CASSPGVENTEAFF.

This rearrangement joins TRBV5-5 to TRBJ2-7; 12 positions match TRBD2. There are 16 residues in the CDR3. Germline CDR1 SGHKS, CDR2 YYEKEE (reference sequence). The ends lost 4 bases at V and 4 bases at J; junction bases unmatched: 9. The CDR3 region has the DNA TGTGCCAGCAGCCCTGGACTAGCGGGGCTTTCGTACGAGCAGTACTTC. This sequence encodes CASSPGLAGLSYEQYF.

V is TRBV6-2 or TRBV6-3 and J is TRBJ1-5; weak D call: TRBD1 (6 bases). Trimming removed 0 bases at V and 2 bases at J, with 11 bases between. The CDR3 spans 16 residues. Germline CDR1 reads MNHEY; CDR2 reads SVGEGT. This chain's CDR3 is CASSYSTGRGNQPQHF. In DNA, the CDR3 is TGTGCCAGCAGTTACTCGACAGGAAGGGGCAATCAGCCCCAGCATTTT.

The J gene is TRBJ1-2, the V gene TRBV28; 7 bases match TRBD1. CDR3 length equals 15 residues. Germline V gene lookup returns CDR1 MDHEN and CDR2 SYDVKM. The V segment lost 4 bases and the J segment 6 bases; nucleotides outside the gene matches: 11. The CDR3 here is CASSSPDRLGHGYTF. CDR3 DNA: TGTGCCAGCAGTTCCCCGGACAGGTTGGGTCATGGCTACACCTTC.

This chain connects TRBV15 to TRBJ2-3; TRBD1 aligns across 10 bases. Germline assignment: CDR1 LNHNV and CDR2 YYDKDF (reference sequence). The CDR3 covers 19 residues. V shed 2 bases and J 1 base; nucleotides not matched to a gene: 12. The CDR3 here is CATSRSGTGVTPRTDTQYF. CDR3 nucleotides: TGTGCCACCAGCAGATCCGGGACAGGGGTTACCCCCCGCACAGATACGCAGTATTTT.

The rearrangement links TRBV18 to TRBJ2-5, with D perhaps TRBD2 (6 bases). V was cut by 3 bases and J by 4 bases, with 15 bases left in between. CDR1 and CDR2 from the germline V gene are KGHSH and LQKENI. This CDR3 has 15 residues. The DNA for the CDR3 is TGTGCCAGCTCACCTATCCTCGCCGGGAGAGAGACCCAGTACTTC. As protein: CASSPILAGRETQYF.

Only a few counts were recorded for this clone. The chain recombines TRBV6-6 with TRBJ1-1; D is uncertain. V lost 6 bases to trimming and J lost 1 base, with 15 bases between them. The CDR3 consists of 15 residues. Germline V gene lookup returns CDR1 MNHNY and CDR2 SVGAGI (reference sequence). The DNA of the CDR3 is TGTGCCAGCAGCCCAGATCAGGCACAGAACACTGAAGCTTTCTTT. Translated, it gives CASSPDQAQNTEAFF.

The chain joins TRBV11-2 to TRBJ2-1, with D possibly TRBD1 on 5 matching bases. Germline CDR1 reads SGHAT; CDR2 reads FQNNGV. CDR3 length: 13 residues. The V and J ends lost 5 bases and 7 bases respectively, with 12 bases between them. Here the CDR3 DNA reads TGTGCCAGCAGCCTTGGGGCATGGAATGAGCAGTTCTTC. Its protein product is CASSLGAWNEQFF.

The V and J genes are TRBV24-1 and TRBJ2-1, with 7 bases fitting TRBD1. The junction had 4 bases not matched to a gene; V was cut back by 3 bases and J by 15 bases. The length of the CDR3 is 11 residues. Germline loops: CDR1 KGHDR, CDR2 SFDVKD. The CDR3: CATSDDRVPFF. The CDR3 coding sequence is TGTGCCACCAGTGATGACAGGGTGCCGTTCTTC.

This chain connects TRBV19 to TRBJ2-5; D unresolved. V dropped 4 bases and J dropped 4 bases, with 7 bases sitting between them. The CDR3 runs to 12 residues. Germline V lookup: CDR1 LNHDA, CDR2 SQIVND (reference sequence). In nucleotides, the CDR3 is TGTGCCAGTAGTAGCGAAGCAGAGACCCAGTACTTC. Its protein is CASSSEAETQYF.

V usage is TRBV5-1 and J usage is TRBJ2-3; D is unclear. V was clipped by 2 bases and J by 0 bases, with 10 bases between them. The CDR3 covers 15 residues. CDR1 is SGHRS and CDR2 is YFSETQ in the germline V gene. The CDR3 coding sequence is TGCGCCAGCAGCTTACAGTTTGAGAGCACAGATACGCAGTATTTT. This gives the protein CASSLQFESTDTQYF.

The rearrangement uses TRBV29-1 and TRBJ1-1; D call uncertain. Germline assignment: CDR1 SQVTM and CDR2 ANQGSEA. V was trimmed by 3 bases and J by 1 base, leaving 12 bases between them. This CDR3 contains 14 residues. The CDR3 spells CSVDTSGTNTEAFF. The CDR3 DNA reads TGCAGCGTTGATACCTCGGGTACGAACACTGAAGCTTTCTTT.

The rearrangement links TRBV4-1 to TRBJ2-1; TRBD2 matches at 8 bases. The V gene's germline CDR1 is MGHRA and CDR2 YSYEKL. The CDR3 sequence is 19 residues long. V lost 2 bases, J lost 2 bases, and 14 bases stayed unmatched. The CDR3 nucleotides read TGCGCCAGCAGCCAAAATCCTCCCGCGACCGGGAGGGCCTACAATGAGCAGTTCTTC. Translation: CASSQNPPATGRAYNEQFF.

The rearrangement links TRBV12-3 or TRBV12-4 to TRBJ2-3; D not certain. V was shortened by 1 base and J by 2 bases, with 4 bases between the two germline ends. The CDR3 runs 13 residues. Written as DNA, the CDR3 is TGTGCCAGCAGTTTAGGGCCCACAGATACGCAGTATTTT. Amino acids: CASSLGPTDTQYF.

The chain has TRBV6-6 and TRBJ1-5; 10 bases line up with TRBD1. This CDR3 region has 15 residues. J lost 8 bases, V lost 5 bases, and 9 bases had no gene match. Germline V lookup: CDR1 MNHNY, CDR2 SVGAGI (reference sequence). Here the CDR3 reads CASSPPGQGYEPQHF. DNA for the CDR3: TGTGCCAGCAGTCCTCCGGGACAGGGGTATGAGCCCCAGCATTTT.

This sequence joins TRBV29-1 and TRBJ1-5; 9 bases map to TRBD1. This CDR3 is built from 13 residues. J was trimmed by 2 bases and V by 6 bases; bases with no gene match: 2. From germline, CDR1 is SQVTM and CDR2 ANQGSEA. The CDR3 DNA follows: TGCAGCGTGCGGACAGGGGGCAATCAGCCCCAGCATTTT. Its protein product is CSVRTGGNQPQHF.

Here the CDR3 DNA reads TGTGCCAGCAGCGTAGATCCCAGGGGGAGCGGAACTAGCACAGATACGCAGTATTTT. Its protein is CASSVDPRGSGTSTDTQYF. This rearrangement joins TRBV9 to TRBJ2-3; TRBD1 matches 7 bases. This CDR3 has 19 residues. V shed 0 bases and J 0 bases; nucleotides not matched to a gene: 13. Germline V CDR1 and CDR2: SGDLS, YYNGEE.